One T cell receptor (beta chain) is described in this entry. This entry comes from a study of shared clonotypes between healthy human individuals. Terminally differentiated effector memory CD45RA+ cells were left out of the naive CD8 fraction, which was CD45RO-negative and positively selected for CCR7. TCRdb's table, derived via immunoSEQ multiplex PCR, lists solely in-frame clones and lacks some. This table holds more than 550,000 clones, under 95% found once. Germline lookup yields CDR1 LNHNV and CDR2 YYDKDF (reference sequence). The junction had 2 bases not matched to a gene; V was cut back by 5 bases and J by 8 bases. The CDR3 runs to 13 residues.

Sequencing was performed on naive CD8+ T cells sorted from blood. The clonotype originates from a man aged 25 to 40 in good health. This rearrangement joins TRBV15 to TRBJ2-1; TRBD1 agrees at 11 bases. CDR3: CATSGQGADEQFF. The CDR3 region has the DNA TGTGCCACCAGCGGACAGGGGGCGGATGAGCAGTTCTTC.